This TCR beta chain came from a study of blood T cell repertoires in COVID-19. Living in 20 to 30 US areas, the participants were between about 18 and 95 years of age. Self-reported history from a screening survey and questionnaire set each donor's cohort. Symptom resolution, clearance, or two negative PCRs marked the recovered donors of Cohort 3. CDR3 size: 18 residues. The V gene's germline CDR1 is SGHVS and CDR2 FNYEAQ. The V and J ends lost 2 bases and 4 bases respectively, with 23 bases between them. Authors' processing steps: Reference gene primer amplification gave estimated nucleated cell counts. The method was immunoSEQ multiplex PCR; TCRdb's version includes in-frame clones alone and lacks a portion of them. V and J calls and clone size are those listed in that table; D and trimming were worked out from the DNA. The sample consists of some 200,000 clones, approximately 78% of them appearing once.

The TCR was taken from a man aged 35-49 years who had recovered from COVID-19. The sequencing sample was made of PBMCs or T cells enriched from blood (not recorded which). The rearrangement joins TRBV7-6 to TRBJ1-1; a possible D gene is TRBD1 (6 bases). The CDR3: CASSLQAGGQTQRTEAFF. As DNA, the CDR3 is TGTGCCAGCAGCTTACAAGCGGGGGGCCAAACCCAGCGCACTGAAGCTTTCTTT.